A selection of T cell receptor beta chains follows, all from one sample in a study of cytomegalovirus exposure and HLA in healthy donors. Data came from immunoSEQ multiplex PCR; TCRdb stores just in-frame clones and leaves some out. Of 85,000 to 130,000 clones in the sample, more than 75% were seen once. Specimen: PBMCs. Every receptor here comes from a woman in her 50s in good health and CMV-seropositive. Both conserved end residues are part of each CDR3. The D gene is left open where the match is weak. For some rows the clone size is stated as once, few or many, or as a class when expanded; others skip it.

>TRBJ1-4|TRBD1|.|TRBV7-9
CASSTWDRAEKLFF
TGTGCCAGCAGCACCTGGGACAGGGCAGAAAAACTGTTTTTT
>TRBJ1-5|.|few|TRBV6-8
CASSYSEAVERLYSNQPQHF
TGTGCCAGCAGTTACTCCGAGGCGGTCGAACGGCTATATAGCAATCAGCCCCAGCATTTT
>TRBJ1-1|TRBD1|.|TRBV4-1
CASSPGTVNTEAFF
TGCGCCAGCAGCCCCGGGACAGTCAACACTGAAGCTTTCTTT
>TRBJ2-3|TRBD2|.|TRBV11-2
CASRGITSAGLYTQYF
TGTGCCAGCAGGGGCATTACTAGCGCGGGGTTGTATACGCAGTATTTT
>TRBJ1-2|.|.|TRBV20-1
CSAWTDYGYTF
TGCAGTGCTTGGACAGACTATGGCTACACCTTC
>TRBJ1-1|.|.|TRBV5-5
CASSLGGGHTEAFF
TGTGCCAGCAGCTTGGGTGGAGGGCACACTGAAGCTTTCTTT
>TRBJ1-1|.|.|TRBV18
CASSAYRDTEAFF
TGTGCCAGCTCAGCCTACAGGGACACTGAAGCTTTCTTT
>TRBJ1-4|.|.|TRBV2
CASSPGGIEKLFF
TGTGCCAGCAGCCCCGGCGGAATTGAAAAACTGTTTTTT
>TRBJ1-6|TRBD1|.|TRBV9
CASSGIPGQGDSPLHF
TGTGCCAGCAGCGGCATCCCTGGACAGGGAGATTCACCCCTCCACTTT
>TRBJ2-3|TRBD1|.|TRBV6-5
CATLQDRRSTDTQYF
TGTGCCACCCTACAGGACAGGCGGAGCACAGATACGCAGTATTTT
>TRBJ2-6|TRBD1|.|TRBV13
CASTGQGFYGANVLTF
TGTGCTTCCACGGGACAGGGGTTTTATGGGGCCAACGTCCTGACTTTC
>TRBJ1-1|.|.|TRBV12-5
CASGLSQGYVAEAFF
TGTGCTAGTGGTTTGTCCCAGGGGTACGTCGCTGAAGCTTTCTTT
>TRBJ1-2|.|.|TRBV25-1
CASSEAWTRADYGYTF
TGTGCCAGCAGTGAGGCGTGGACAAGGGCCGATTATGGCTACACCTTC
>TRBJ1-2|TRBD1|.|TRBV5-4
CASSRDRVPYGYTF
TGTGCCAGCAGCCGGGACAGGGTCCCTTATGGCTACACCTTC
>TRBJ2-3|TRBD2|.|TRBV5-1
CASSLAGGGAGDTQYF
TGCGCCAGCAGCTTGGCTGGCGGGGGGGCAGGCGATACGCAGTATTTT
>TRBJ2-1|.|.|TRBV27
CASSLEGAYNEQFF
TGTGCCAGCAGTTTAGAAGGGGCCTACAATGAGCAGTTCTTC
>TRBJ1-4|TRBD1|.|TRBV4-1
CASSQDRGQEKLFF
TGCGCCAGCAGCCAAGATCGGGGACAGGAAAAACTGTTTTTT
>TRBJ2-5|.|few|TRBV5-6
CASSFPSGETQYF
TGTGCCAGCAGCTTCCCTTCCGGGGAGACCCAGTACTTC
>TRBJ1-5|.|.|TRBV18
CASSPLGGSNQPQHF
TGTGCCAGCTCACCACTGGGGGGAAGCAATCAGCCCCAGCATTTT
>TRBJ2-2|TRBD2|.|TRBV7-6
CASSLGTSGDTGELFF
TGTGCCAGCAGCCTCGGGACTAGCGGGGACACCGGGGAGCTGTTTTTT
>TRBJ1-1|TRBD1|.|TRBV10-3
CAISDDRVEAFF
TGTGCCATCAGTGACGACAGGGTCGAAGCTTTCTTT
>TRBJ2-1|TRBD2|.|TRBV9
CASSLERESYNEQFF
TGTGCCAGCAGCCTCGAGCGGGAGTCGTACAATGAGCAGTTCTTC
>TRBJ2-4|TRBD1|.|TRBV7-9
CASSTSDRVIGNIQYF
TGTGCCAGCAGCACCTCGGACAGGGTAATAGGAAACATTCAGTACTTC
>TRBJ1-2|.|.|TRBV10-2
CASSEGADYGYTF
TGCGCCAGCAGTGAAGGGGCGGACTATGGCTACACCTTC
>TRBJ1-5|TRBD1|.|TRBV25-1
CASSYGQGVDQPQHF
TGTGCCAGCAGTTACGGACAGGGGGTTGATCAGCCCCAGCATTTT
>TRBJ1-2|.|.|TRBV9
CASSSHLASYGYTF
TGTGCCAGCAGCTCCCACTTAGCCAGCTATGGCTACACCTTC
>TRBJ2-1|TRBD2|.|TRBV4-2
CASSQDLDSGGINEQFF
TGTGCCAGCAGCCAAGACCTTGATAGCGGGGGTATCAATGAGCAGTTCTTC
>TRBJ2-1|TRBD2|.|TRBV6-4
CASSDQVAGGLRWDNEQFF
TGTGCCAGCAGTGATCAGGTAGCGGGGGGCCTTAGGTGGGACAATGAGCAGTTCTTC
>TRBJ2-3|TRBD2|.|TRBV9
CASSVNPGGTDTQYF
TGTGCCAGCAGCGTAAATCCGGGGGGTACAGATACGCAGTATTTT
>TRBJ1-6|TRBD1|.|TRBV6-1
CASSELGGASYNSPLHF
TGTGCCAGCAGTGAATTAGGGGGCGCATCCTATAATTCACCCCTCCACTTT
>TRBJ2-7|TRBD1|.|TRBV11-2
CASSLDGTGRQEQYF
TGTGCCAGCAGCTTGGACGGGACAGGCCGACAGGAGCAGTACTTC
>TRBJ1-2|.|.|TRBV7-8
CASSQGSNYGYTF
TGTGCCAGCAGCCAGGGATCAAACTATGGCTACACCTTC
>TRBJ1-2|TRBD1|once|TRBV7-9
CASSLRGGGTANNYGYTF
TGTGCCAGCAGCTTAAGGGGCGGCGGGACAGCTAATAACTATGGCTACACCTTC
>TRBJ2-1|.|few|TRBV30
CAWRGGTANSLSYNEQFF
TGTGCCTGGAGAGGCGGGACAGCAAATTCCCTCTCCTACAATGAGCAGTTCTTC
>TRBJ2-3|TRBD2|.|TRBV15
CATSRGGLATTSTDTQYF
TGTGCCACCAGCAGAGGGGGACTAGCGACCACTAGCACAGATACGCAGTATTTT
>TRBJ1-1|.|.|TRBV5-4
CASSLKATENTEAFF
TGTGCCAGCAGCTTGAAAGCCACAGAGAACACTGAAGCTTTCTTT
>TRBJ1-6|TRBD1|.|TRBV6-5
CASQGGSGGFSPLHF
TGTGCCAGCCAGGGGGGATCAGGGGGCTTTTCACCCCTCCACTTT